Here is one T cell receptor (beta chain) with its context. Its matching antigen is unknown. This entry comes from a study of vaccination and CD4 T cells after COVID-19. Looking at the study overall: Stimulation of cells relied on overlapping spike peptides derived from SARS-CoV-2, HCoV-NL63, HCoV-OC43 and HCoV-229E.

Time point specified: late sampling 161 to 241 days after vaccination in a few convalescent patients. Treatment defined: roughly nine-day PBMC culture with coronavirus spike peptide pools or control peptides (ViraFEST assay). Having spent 10 days in culture, CD4+ T cells were then isolated by negative selection. Cultured CD4+ T cells had their DNA profiled by the Oncomine TCR Beta short-read assay. TCRdb processed the PCR reads anew with MiXCR; each CDR3 protein has one entry. This sample has around 19,000 distinct CDR3 sequences, with less than 40% found just once. CDR3 length equals 14 residues. Germline V gene sequence: CDR1 DFQATT, CDR2 SNEGSKA (reference sequence). V dropped 7 bases and J dropped 5; count of bases not matched to a gene: 8.

The receptor's source is a human donor who had recovered from COVID-19. This chain connects TRBV20-1 to TRBJ2-1; TRBD2 aligns across 10 bases. This specimen consisted of CD4+ T cells from blood, cultured in vitro, obtained about 7 months after SARS-CoV-2 vaccination. This chain's CDR3 is CSGTGLAANNEQFF. The CDR3 region has the DNA TGCAGTGGGACAGGACTAGCGGCCAACAATGAGCAGTTCTTC.